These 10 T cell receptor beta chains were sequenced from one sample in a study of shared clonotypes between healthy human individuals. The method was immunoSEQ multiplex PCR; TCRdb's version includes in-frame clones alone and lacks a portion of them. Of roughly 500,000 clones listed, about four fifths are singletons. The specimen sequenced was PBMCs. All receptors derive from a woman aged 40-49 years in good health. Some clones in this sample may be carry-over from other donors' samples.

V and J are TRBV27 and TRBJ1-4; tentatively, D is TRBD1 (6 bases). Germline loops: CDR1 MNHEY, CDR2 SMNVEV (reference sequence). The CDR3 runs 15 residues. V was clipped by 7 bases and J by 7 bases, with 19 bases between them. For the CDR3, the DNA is TGTGCCAGCAACTCGAAAGGGCAGGGGATTGAAAAACTGTTTTTT. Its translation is CASNSKGQGIEKLFF. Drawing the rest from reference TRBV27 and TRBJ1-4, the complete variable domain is EAQVTQNPRYLITVTGKKLTVTCSQNMNHEYMSWYRQDPGLGLRQIYYSMNVEVTDKGDVPEGYKVSRKEKRNFPLILESPSPNQTSLYFCASNSKGQGIEKLFFGSGTQLSVL.

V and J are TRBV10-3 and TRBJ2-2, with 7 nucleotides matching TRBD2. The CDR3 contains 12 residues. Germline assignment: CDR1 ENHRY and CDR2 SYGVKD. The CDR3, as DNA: TGTGCTATCGGCGGGAGAACCGGGGAGCTGTTTTTT. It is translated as CAIGGRTGELFF.

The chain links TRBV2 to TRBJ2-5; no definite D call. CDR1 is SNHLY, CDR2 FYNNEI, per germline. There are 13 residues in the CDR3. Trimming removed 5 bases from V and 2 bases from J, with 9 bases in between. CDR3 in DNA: TGTGCCAGCAGTTCAACGTATCAAGAGACCCAGTACTTC. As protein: CASSSTYQETQYF.

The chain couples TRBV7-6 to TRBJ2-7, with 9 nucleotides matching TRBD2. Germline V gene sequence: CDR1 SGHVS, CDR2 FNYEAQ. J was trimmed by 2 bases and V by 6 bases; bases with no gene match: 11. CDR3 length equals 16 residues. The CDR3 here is CASSPIGLATTYEQYF. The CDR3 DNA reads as TGTGCCAGCAGTCCCATCGGACTAGCGACAACCTACGAGCAGTACTTC.

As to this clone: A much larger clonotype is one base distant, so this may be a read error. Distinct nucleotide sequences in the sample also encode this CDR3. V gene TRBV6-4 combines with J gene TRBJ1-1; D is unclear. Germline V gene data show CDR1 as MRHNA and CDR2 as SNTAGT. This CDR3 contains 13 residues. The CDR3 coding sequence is TGTGCCAGCAGTGACTCTGAGAACACTGAGGCTTTCTTT. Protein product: CASSDSENTEAFF.

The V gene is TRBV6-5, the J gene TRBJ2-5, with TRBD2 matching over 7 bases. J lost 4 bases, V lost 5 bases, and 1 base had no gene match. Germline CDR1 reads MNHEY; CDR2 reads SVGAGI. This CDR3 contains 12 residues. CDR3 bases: TGTGCCAGCAGTAGCGGGACAGAGACCCAGTACTTC. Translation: CASSSGTETQYF.

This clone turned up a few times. The CDR3 nucleotides are TGTGCCAGCAGATCGCCGGGACTAGCGGGGCAGTACTTC. Translating gives CASRSPGLAGQYF. The genes are TRBV27 and TRBJ2-7; 12 bases are shared with TRBD2. The CDR3 length is 13 residues. Germline V gene lookup returns CDR1 MNHEY and CDR2 SMNVEV (reference sequence). The V segment lost 6 bases and the J segment 9 bases; nucleotides outside the gene matches: 6.

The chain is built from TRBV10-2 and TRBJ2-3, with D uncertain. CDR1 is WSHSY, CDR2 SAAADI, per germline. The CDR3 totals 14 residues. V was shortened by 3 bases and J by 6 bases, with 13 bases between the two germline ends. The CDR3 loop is CASSDRDQVDTQYF. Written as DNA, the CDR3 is TGCGCCAGCAGTGATAGAGACCAAGTTGATACGCAGTATTTT.

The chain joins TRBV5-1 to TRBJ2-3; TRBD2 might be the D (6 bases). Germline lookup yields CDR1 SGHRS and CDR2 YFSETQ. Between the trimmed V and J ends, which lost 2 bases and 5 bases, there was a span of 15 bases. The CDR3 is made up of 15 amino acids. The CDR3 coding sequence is TGCGCCAGCAGCTTAAGGGTCGGGAGCGTAGATACGCAGTATTTT. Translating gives CASSLRVGSVDTQYF.

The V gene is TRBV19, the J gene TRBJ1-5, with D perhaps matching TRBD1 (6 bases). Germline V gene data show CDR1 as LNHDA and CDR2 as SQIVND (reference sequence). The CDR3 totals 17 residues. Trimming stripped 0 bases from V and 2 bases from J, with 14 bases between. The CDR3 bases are TGTGCCAGTAGTATAGACCCACAGGGTCCCGGCAATCAGCCCCAGCATTTT. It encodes CASSIDPQGPGNQPQHF.